This TCR beta chain was observed in a study of T cell responses to AZD1222 COVID-19 vaccine. Overall study results and limits: Along spike, vaccine-associated CD4 TCRs were found throughout, with dominance at 160-218 and 743-854. Without day 14 samples, only post-peak T cell repertoires were studied. Epitopes outside B.1.351 and B.1.1.7 mutated regions reportedly drew nearly half of spike TCRs.

This CDR3 has 14 amino acids. Looked up from germline, CDR1 is SGHRS and CDR2 is YFSETQ. V was trimmed by 0 bases and J by 5 bases, leaving 6 bases between them. Regarding this clone: Its specificity is not known.

TCRdb's copy holds only in-frame clones and misses some; the assay was immunoSEQ multiplex PCR. Among roughly 160,000 clones listed, 85% to 95% were seen once. This receptor was identified in an adult in good health. The sequences come from peripheral blood, collected on day 0 of AZD1222 vaccination. This sequence joins TRBV5-1 and TRBJ1-6; the D is unclear. CDR3 nucleotides: TGCGCCAGCAGCTTGGTACGGAATAATTCACCCCTCCACTTT. Amino acid sequence: CASSLVRNNSPLHF.